This paragraph covers one TCR beta chain sequence. These data belong to a study of blood T cell repertoires in COVID-19. Germline V CDR1 and CDR2: MNHEY, SVGEGT. V shed 6 bases and J 9 bases; nucleotides not matched to a gene: 6. The CDR3 runs 14 residues. The repertoire was sequenced with immunoSEQ multiplex PCR; TCRdb's copy has only in-frame clones and lacks some. This sample has roughly 56,000 clones, with roughly 87% found just once. Enrolment of Seattle patients took place during active infection, and they were followed longitudinally. Sequenced sample: peripheral blood. This TCR was sampled from a woman aged 60-75 years with COVID-19, enrolled during active disease. This chain joins TRBV6-2 or TRBV6-3 and TRBJ1-6, with 9 bases that match TRBD1. The CDR3 DNA reads TGTGCCAGCAGCGCCACAGGGGGCTCTTCACCCCTCCACTTT. Residues: CASSATGGSSPLHF.